One sample yielded the 20 T cell receptor beta chains listed below, sequenced in a study of cytomegalovirus exposure and HLA in healthy donors. This PCR relied on a set of 60 Vbeta primers and 13 Jbeta primers. TCRdb keeps only in-frame clones here, not all; method: immunoSEQ multiplex PCR. Of 100,000 to 150,000 clones in the sample, more than 65% were seen once. Sequencing was done on a sample of PBMCs. The receptors originated from a woman between 18 and 29 years old in good health and CMV-seropositive.

This clone was found a few times. This chain uses TRBV30 with TRBJ2-3; D gene uncertain. The length of the CDR3 is 12 residues. Deletions cut 8 bases from V and 2 bases from J, with 11 bases between. The V gene's germline CDR1 is GTSNPN and CDR2 SVGIG (reference sequence). The CDR3 DNA is TGTGCCCAACGCGGAGACACAGATACGCAGTATTTT. It yields the protein CAQRGDTDTQYF.

This clone was detected a few times. The rearrangement links TRBV25-1 to TRBJ2-4; 11 bases agree with TRBD2. The V gene end was trimmed by 8 bases and the J gene end by 1 base; junction bases not matched to a gene: 13. CDR3 size: 18 residues. Germline CDR1 reads MGHDK; CDR2 reads SYGVNS. CDR3 in DNA: TGTGCCAGCTCTCGGACTAGCGGGCCCGGAGGGGCCAAAAACATTCAGTACTTC. It encodes CASSRTSGPGGAKNIQYF.

The chain is built from TRBV6-1 and TRBJ2-5; 8 nucleotides agree with TRBD2. The J call may be incorrect, as the DNA end agrees better with TRBJ2-7. CDR1 MNHNS and CDR2 SASEGT come from the germline V gene. The CDR3 spans 11 residues. In DNA, the CDR3 is TGTGCCTCCCGGGGGGGCCACGAGCAGTACTTC. This codes for CASRGGHEQYF.

This chain links TRBV12-5 with TRBJ1-2; D unresolved. Trimming shortened V by 0 bases and J by 6 bases, and 17 bases separated the two germline ends. From germline, CDR1 is LGHNT and CDR2 FRNRAP. This CDR3 is built from 16 residues. CDR3 protein: CASGLVLGTDVNGYTF. CDR3 DNA sequence: TGTGCTAGTGGTTTGGTACTGGGCACAGACGTAAATGGCTACACCTTC. Combining the CDR3 with reference TRBV12-5 and TRBJ1-2 gives the whole variable domain DARVTQTPRHKVTEMGQEVTMRCQPILGHNTVFWYRQTMMQGLELLAYFRNRAPLDDSGMPKDRFSAEMPDATLATLKIQPSEPRDSAVYFCASGLVLGTDVNGYTFGSGTRLTVV.

V gene TRBV25-1 combines with J gene TRBJ2-7; 9 bases fit TRBD1. After removal of 3 bases from V and 2 bases from J, the junction contained 8 bases not matched to a gene. This CDR3 comprises 16 residues. Germline CDR1 and CDR2: MGHDK and SYGVNS. CDR3 loop: CASSDPGTGNPYEQYF. CDR3 DNA: TGTGCCAGCAGTGACCCAGGGACAGGGAATCCCTACGAGCAGTACTTC.

This clone was counted a single time. The V gene is TRBV5-1, the J gene TRBJ2-7; D perhaps matches TRBD2 (5 bases). V gave up 3 bases and J gave up 0 bases, with 22 bases separating them. Germline V gene sequence: CDR1 SGHRS, CDR2 YFSETQ. This CDR3 contains 18 residues. The CDR3 DNA follows: TGCGCCAGCAGCTCACACGGCCGGGGAACCCAAAGCTCCTACGAGCAGTACTTC. This gives the protein CASSSHGRGTQSSYEQYF.

Here the CDR3 reads CASTHGTKDEQFF. In nucleotides, the CDR3 is TGTGCCAGTACTCATGGGACAAAGGATGAGCAGTTCTTC. J is TRBJ2-1 and V is TRBV19; maybe TRBD1 (6 bases). Trimming cost V 7 bases and J 8 bases, with 15 bases left between them. CDR1 is LNHDA and CDR2 is SQIVND in the germline V gene (reference sequence). The CDR3 has 13 residues.

This chain links TRBV7-9 with TRBJ1-2; the D gene is possibly TRBD1 (5 bases). Per the germline V gene, CDR1 is SEHNR and CDR2 is FQNEAQ (reference sequence). CDR3 length: 15 amino acids. The ends were cut back, 0 bases at V and 7 bases at J, with 15 bases in the middle. The CDR3 loop reads CASSLALGEGSGYTF. CDR3 coding DNA: TGTGCCAGCAGCTTAGCGTTGGGGGAGGGATCTGGCTACACCTTC.

This chain joins TRBV25-1 and TRBJ1-2; D gene ambiguous. CDR1 is MGHDK and CDR2 is SYGVNS in the germline V gene. The CDR3 spans 15 residues. V was trimmed by 6 bases and J by 0 bases, leaving 14 bases between them. CDR3 nucleotides: TGTGCCAGCAGAGGAGAGAGAAAGGCTAACTATGGCTACACCTTC. It translates to CASRGERKANYGYTF.

The CDR3 DNA is TGCGCCAGCAGTCAATCGCCTATTGAAAAACTGTTTTTT. It encodes CASSQSPIEKLFF. The chain joins TRBV23-1 to TRBJ1-4, with D unresolved. TRBV23-1 is given ORF status, its function remaining uncertain. With 0 bases removed from V and 7 bases from J, the gap between germline ends came to 6 bases. This CDR3 comprises 13 residues.

This rearrangement joins TRBV25-1 to TRBJ2-7, with unresolved D. The CDR3 extends over 12 amino acids. The V gene's germline CDR1 is MGHDK and CDR2 SYGVNS. V lost 5 bases, J lost 0 bases, and 5 bases lay in between. The CDR3 is CASSFSSYEQYF. CDR3 DNA sequence: TGTGCCAGCAGTTTCAGCTCCTACGAGCAGTACTTC.

This clone was counted a few times. The chain recombines TRBV4-1 with TRBJ2-2; D possibly corresponds to TRBD2 (6 bases). With 3 bases removed from V and 6 bases from J, the gap between germline ends came to 14 bases. CDR1 MGHRA and CDR2 YSYEKL come from the germline V gene. The CDR3 extends over 15 amino acids. CDR3 nucleotide sequence: TGCGCCAGCAGCCAGGTCTTAGCGGCGCCCGGGGAGCTGTTTTTT. This gives the protein CASSQVLAAPGELFF.

This clone has just a few counts. The chain combines TRBV2 with TRBJ2-7; D unresolved. Trimming left V 4 bases short and J 2 bases short, with 15 bases between. There are 15 residues in the CDR3. Germline V gene sequence: CDR1 SNHLY, CDR2 FYNNEI. The CDR3, as DNA: TGTGCCAGCAGTGTGTCTTTTCAAGGAGCCTACGAGCAGTACTTC. It translates to CASSVSFQGAYEQYF.

The chain employs TRBV2 and TRBJ2-7; 8 positions agree with TRBD1. Germline lookup yields CDR1 SNHLY and CDR2 FYNNEI. Germline trimming cut 1 base from V and 2 bases from J; bases unmatched to any gene: 4. The CDR3 consists of 15 residues. CDR3 coding DNA: TGTGCCAGCAGTGAAGAACAGGGGGAAGCCTACGAGCAGTACTTC. Translating gives CASSEEQGEAYEQYF.

This chain links TRBV27 with TRBJ2-1; TRBD2 agrees at 12 bases. Germline loops: CDR1 MNHEY, CDR2 SMNVEV (reference sequence). V trimming: 6 bases; J trimming: 6 bases; junction bases outside the gene matches: 6. The CDR3 consists of 15 residues. CDR3 region: CASSKLAGGGNEQFF. The CDR3 coding sequence is TGTGCCAGCAGCAAACTAGCGGGGGGTGGCAATGAGCAGTTCTTC.

The chain couples TRBV30 to TRBJ2-3; the D is unclear. Germline V gives CDR1 GTSNPN, CDR2 SVGIG (reference sequence). The CDR3 has 13 amino acids. V gave up 0 bases and J gave up 1 base, with 5 bases separating them. CDR3 protein: CAWSVQGTDTQYF. The CDR3 DNA is TGTGCCTGGAGTGTCCAGGGCACAGATACGCAGTATTTT.

This chain connects TRBV19 to TRBJ2-7, with D possibly TRBD1 on 6 matching bases. The germline V gene encodes CDR1 LNHDA and CDR2 SQIVND (reference sequence). The V end lost 8 bases, the J end lost 3 bases, and 17 bases lay between the germline ends. The CDR3 is made up of 14 amino acids. The CDR3 reads CASGATGQSYEQYF. As DNA, the CDR3 is TGTGCCAGTGGTGCCACGGGACAAAGCTACGAGCAGTACTTC.

The table lists this clone with a count of one. The J gene is TRBJ2-5, the V gene TRBV6-4; 10 nucleotides match TRBD1. The J call may be in error: the DNA end matches TRBJ2-7 better. The CDR3 totals 15 residues. In germline, CDR1 is MRHNA, CDR2 SNTAGT. The CDR3 region is CASSEDGQGAYEQYF. The CDR3 DNA follows: TGTGCCAGCAGTGAAGACGGACAGGGGGCCTACGAGCAGTACTTC.

The chain couples TRBV7-9 to TRBJ2-5; D not resolved. The last part of the DNA fits TRBJ2-7 better; the J call may be wrong. Germline assignment: CDR1 SEHNR and CDR2 FQNEAQ (reference sequence). CDR3 length: 12 residues. The CDR3 sequence: CASGYSDYEQYF. The CDR3 nucleotides read TGTGCCAGCGGATACAGCGACTACGAGCAGTACTTC.

The gene calls are TRBV11-2 and TRBJ2-7; 13 bases are a match to TRBD2. The CDR3 is 14 residues long. Germline-derived CDR1 and CDR2 are SGHAT and FQNNGV. Unmatched junction bases numbered 2, after V lost 6 bases and J lost 3 bases. The chain's CDR3 is CASRGLAGFYEQYF. CDR3 coding DNA: TGTGCCAGCAGGGGACTAGCGGGATTCTACGAGCAGTACTTC.